This note documents a single T cell receptor (beta chain) sequence. These data come from a study of blood T cell repertoires in COVID-19. This table comes from immunoSEQ multiplex PCR, and its TCRdb copy is limited to in-frame clones, with some not included. Of approximately 140,000 clones in the sample, roughly 85% were seen once. The CDR3 loop spans 16 amino acids. Trimming left V 4 bases short and J 0 bases short, with 13 bases between. Germline V gene data show CDR1 as LGHNA and CDR2 as YNFKEQ. Sequencing used peripheral blood. The TCR was taken from a man between 60 and 75 years old with acute or convalescent COVID-19. The genes are TRBV4-2 and TRBJ1-3, with unresolved D. DNA of the CDR3: TGTGCCAGCAGCCTTAAAACCGGGAACTCTGGAAACACCATATATTTT. It is translated as CASSLKTGNSGNTIYF.